This T cell receptor (beta chain) was found in a study of regulatory T cells in long-lasting Graves disease. Study details: New Graves' disease cases had less than 3 months of antithyroid drugs.

This clonotype came up many times. Documented time point: newly diagnosed GD, antithyroid drugs for less than 3 months. From PBMCs, RNA was extracted and then used to make the TCR library. All patients originated from an endocrinology department located in Xi'an, China. Relying on iRepertoire HTBI primers and Arm-PCR of CDR3 regions, the team built TCR beta libraries. In the original processing: Segment identification across samples yielded 60 to 80 TRBV and around 13 TRBJ segments. TCRdb reanalysed the multiplex PCR reads using MiXCR and keeps one entry per CDR3 protein. Clone size and V and J calls follow TCRdb, not the original study. The repertoire holds 250,000 or so distinct CDR3 sequences, with 15% to 20% as singletons. The sample also formed part of further work on T cells in Graves' hyperthyroidism and ophthalmopathy. That study adds: Graves' hyperthyroidism qualified as stable when ophthalmopathy did not progress within 18 months.

This TCR was recovered from a woman aged 30 to 39 with Graves disease. This sample comprised peripheral blood mononuclear cells (PBMCs), obtained at new diagnosis, from a patient treated with antithyroid drugs.

The CDR3 DNA reads TGTGCTAGTGGTTTCGAGAATCAGCCCCAGCATTTT. Translation: CASGFENQPQHF. The chain employs TRBV12-5 and TRBJ1-5, with D unresolved. Trimming took 3 bases from V and 4 from J, leaving 4 bases between them. The CDR3 consists of 12 residues. From germline, CDR1 is LGHNT and CDR2 FRNRAP.